This T cell receptor beta chain was captured by sequencing in a study of control samples from healthy donors and cancer patients. Data came from immunoSEQ multiplex PCR; TCRdb stores just in-frame clones and leaves some out. Of around 130,000 clones listed, approximately 94% are singletons. Germline values: CDR1 LGHDT, CDR2 YNNKEL (reference sequence). This CDR3 has 14 residues. J lost 14 bases, V lost 4 bases, and 14 bases had no gene match. The TCR originated in a man aged 50 to 60 with head and neck cancer. The chain links TRBV3-1 (or the pseudogene TRBV3-2) to TRBJ2-1; 7 nucleotides align to TRBD1. The sequencing sample was made of PBMCs. Here the CDR3 reads CASSRTTRGTEEFF. CDR3 nucleotide sequence: TGTGCCAGCAGCCGAACGACCCGAGGGACAGAGGAGTTCTTC.